One sample yielded the 8 T cell receptor beta chains listed below, sequenced in a study of blood T cells in healthy people across ages. The use of a sample-barcoded 5' primer and a J-beta primer mix characterized a second PCR of roughly 6 to 11 cycles. TCRdb recomputed calls from the 5' RACE reads with MiXCR, one row per CDR3 protein. The sample shows approximately 2,000,000 distinct CDR3 sequences, approximately 39% of them seen only once. The sample taken for sequencing was blood. These TCRs come from a human donor in good health.

The V call is TRBV20-1, the J call TRBJ2-3; 7 nucleotides align to TRBD1. This CDR3 is built from 13 residues. The germline gives CDR1 DFQATT, CDR2 SNEGSKA (reference sequence). This chain's CDR3 is CSRRGQGTDTQYF. CDR3 in DNA: TGCAGCCGCCGTGGACAGGGCACAGATACGCAGTATTTT.

This chain connects TRBV6-5 to TRBJ2-1, with TRBD1 as a possible D gene (6 bases). The V and J ends lost 1 base and 6 bases respectively, with 22 bases between them. The CDR3 spans 18 residues. CDR1 and CDR2 from the germline V gene are MNHEY and SVGAGI. The CDR3 DNA reads as TGTGCCAGCAGTTACTTGCCTCTTTTCTCGGACAGATCCAATGAGCAGTTCTTC. Its protein is CASSYLPLFSDRSNEQFF.

The chain employs TRBV29-1 and TRBJ2-7; D unclear. The CDR3 totals 12 residues. Germline V gene lookup returns CDR1 SQVTM and CDR2 ANQGSEA. Between the trimmed V and J ends, which lost 4 bases and 3 bases, there was a span of 10 bases. CDR3 residues: CSVGSGSYEQYF. The DNA for the CDR3 is TGCAGCGTTGGATCTGGAAGCTACGAGCAGTACTTC.

The chain has TRBV20-1 and TRBJ2-7; TRBD1 matches 8 bases. Germline trimming cut 6 bases from V and 3 bases from J; bases unmatched to any gene: 10. The CDR3 consists of 14 residues. CDR1 is DFQATT, CDR2 SNEGSKA, per germline (reference sequence). The CDR3 protein is CSASTGTGYYEQYF. The CDR3 coding sequence is TGCAGTGCGTCAACCGGGACAGGATACTACGAGCAGTACTTC.

This clonotype has just a few counts. This sequence joins TRBV7-2 and TRBJ2-3, with TRBD2 matching over 10 bases. V lost 3 bases and J lost 0; bases outside the gene matches: 3. Germline CDR1 is SGHTA and CDR2 is FQGNSA. The CDR3 spans 16 residues. The CDR3: CASSFVAGGSTDTQYF. The CDR3 DNA reads as TGTGCCAGCAGCTTCGTAGCGGGGGGAAGCACAGATACGCAGTATTTT.

This clonotype was recorded a few times. This sequence joins TRBV7-2 and TRBJ1-5; TRBD1 aligns across 9 bases. The CDR3 sequence is 15 residues long. Germline CDR1 reads SGHTA; CDR2 reads FQGNSA. The V gene end was trimmed by 3 bases and the J gene end by 5 bases; junction bases not matched to a gene: 5. This CDR3 is CASSFRDREYQPQHF. The CDR3 DNA is TGTGCCAGCAGCTTCCGGGACAGGGAATATCAGCCCCAGCATTTT. Full variable domain (missing parts from reference TRBV7-2 and TRBJ1-5): GAGVSQSPSNKVTEKGKDVELRCDPISGHTALYWYRQSLGQGLEFLIYFQGNSAPDKSGLPSDRFSAERTGGSVSTLTIQRTQQEDSAVYLCASSFRDREYQPQHFGDGTRLSIL.

This clonotype was observed a handful of times. J is TRBJ1-6 and V is TRBV7-2; weak D call: TRBD1 (5 bases). The CDR3 consists of 16 residues. Germline values: CDR1 SGHTA, CDR2 FQGNSA. The ends were cut back, 2 bases at V and 7 bases at J, with 15 bases in the middle. CDR3 in amino acids: CASSLRGARANSPLHF. In DNA form, the CDR3 reads TGTGCCAGCAGCTTACGAGGGGCGAGGGCCAATTCACCCCTCCACTTT. Supplemented by reference TRBV7-2 and TRBJ1-6, the full variable domain reads GAGVSQSPSNKVTEKGKDVELRCDPISGHTALYWYRQSLGQGLEFLIYFQGNSAPDKSGLPSDRFSAERTGGSVSTLTIQRTQQEDSAVYLCASSLRGARANSPLHFGNGTRLTVT.

The chain combines TRBV12-3 or TRBV12-4 with TRBJ2-5; no clear D. V lost 5 bases to trimming and J lost 1 base, with 14 bases between them. The CDR3 runs 15 residues. CDR3 nucleotides: TGTGCCAGCAGTACGGCCCCCAGCCCCCAAGAGACCCAGTACTTC. It is translated as CASSTAPSPQETQYF.